Below, one T cell receptor beta chain is given with its context. These data are taken from a study of blood T cell repertoires in COVID-19. CDR1 is DFQATT, CDR2 SNEGSKA, per germline (reference sequence). The germline V and J ends were trimmed by 5 bases and 6 bases, with 7 bases remaining between them. CDR3 length: 11 residues. How the authors handled the data: Counts of nucleated cells, estimated from reference gene primer amplification, were obtained. Generated by immunoSEQ multiplex PCR, the TCRdb table keeps only in-frame clones and is missing some. That table supplies the V and J calls and clone size; D and trimming were determined from the DNA. The table lists 45,000 to 50,000 clones, around 86% of them singletons.

This rearrangement joins TRBV20-1 to TRBJ2-2, with D possibly matching TRBD2 (6 bases). The sequencing input was peripheral blood. The sequence was obtained from a woman aged 80 or older with COVID-19, enrolled during active disease. The CDR3 DNA is TGCAGTGCTTGGGGGGCCGGGGAGCTGTTTTTT. Translating gives CSAWGAGELFF.